The 8 T cell receptor beta chains in this list originate from one sample, sequenced in a study of shared clonotypes between healthy human individuals. Only in-frame clones appear in the TCRdb table, and some are missing; sequencing was by immunoSEQ multiplex PCR. The sample includes roughly 380,000 clones, roughly 96% seen only once; the top ten take 0.32%. The sequencing input was memory CD8+ T cells sorted from blood. Subset noted: CD45RO+ cells pooled with CCR7-negative TemRA cells. Receptors were obtained from a man aged 25 to 40 in good health.

The V and J genes are TRBV28 and TRBJ2-3; D ambiguous. Trimming took off 6 bases at V and 13 bases at J, with 20 bases between the two ends. From germline, CDR1 is MDHEN and CDR2 SYDVKM. The CDR3 extends over 13 amino acids. CDR3 region: CASRTYGVRWEYF. CDR3 coding DNA: TGTGCCAGCAGGACTTATGGAGTTCGCTGGGAGTATTTT.

CDR3 nucleotides: TGTGCCAGCAGTGTCCATCTCTCGGGGGACGAGCAGTACTTC. This encodes CASSVHLSGDEQYF. The chain combines TRBV25-1 with TRBJ2-7; perhaps TRBD2 as D (6 bases). Trimming pared 4 bases from V and 5 bases from J, leaving 15 bases between. The CDR3 sequence is 14 residues long. Germline CDR1 is MGHDK and CDR2 is SYGVNS.

The V gene is TRBV6-5, the J gene TRBJ2-1; 10 bases are shared with TRBD2. The CDR3 spans 15 residues. The V gene end was trimmed by 1 base and the J gene end by 9 bases; junction bases not matched to a gene: 6. In germline, CDR1 is MNHEY, CDR2 SVGAGI. CDR3 sequence reads: CASSYWASGRVEQFF. The CDR3 nucleotides are TGTGCCAGCAGTTACTGGGCTAGCGGGAGAGTTGAGCAGTTCTTC.

The rearrangement uses TRBV5-6 and TRBJ1-1, with a weak D call TRBD1 (6 bases). V lost 2 bases and J 11 bases, leaving 22 bases between the germline ends. Germline assignment: CDR1 SGHDT and CDR2 YYEEEE. The CDR3 spans 15 residues. The CDR3 bases are TGTGCCAGCAGCTTATGGATAGGGAGGACAGCCCGCGCTTTCTTT. It translates to CASSLWIGRTARAFF. The entire variable domain, with the rest obtained from reference TRBV5-6 and TRBJ1-1, is as follows: DAGVTQSPTHLIKTRGQQVTLRCSPKSGHDTVSWYQQALGQGPQFIFQYYEEEERQRGNFPDRFSGHQFPNYSSELNVNALLLGDSALYLCASSLWIGRTARAFFGQGTRLTVV.

In this sample, this clone turned up a few times. The gene calls are TRBV7-3 and TRBJ2-6; the D is unclear. Germline CDR1 SGHTA, CDR2 FQGTGA. V was cut by 4 bases and J by 5 bases, with 21 bases left in between. The CDR3 is 18 amino acids. The CDR3 DNA reads TGTGCCAGCAGCTGTGAAGTACGCTTACAAAGTCGGGCCAACGTCCTGACTTTC. Residues: CASSCEVRLQSRANVLTF.

This chain links TRBV25-1 with TRBJ1-6; a weak D match, TRBD1 (6 bases). The germline CDR1 and CDR2 sequences are MGHDK and SYGVNS. The CDR3 totals 13 residues. V lost 7 bases to trimming and J lost 7 bases, with 11 bases between them. The CDR3 nucleotides read TGTGCCAGCATGGGGGCCCTCAATTCACCCCTCCACTTT. Its translation: CASMGALNSPLHF. The full variable domain, with the rest looked up from reference TRBV25-1 and TRBJ1-6, is EADIYQTPRYLVIGTGKKITLECSQTMGHDKMYWYQQDPGMELHLIHYSYGVNSTEKGDLSSESTVSRIRTEHFPLTLESARPSHTSQYLCASMGALNSPLHFGNGTRLTVT.

The chain uses TRBV4-1 and TRBJ2-2; 7 bases are a match to TRBD1. CDR3 size: 18 residues. Germline CDR1 MGHRA, CDR2 YSYEKL. Trimming took 0 bases from V and 3 from J; bases not matched to a gene: 10. As DNA, the CDR3 is TGCGCCAGCAGCCAAGAGGGGCCCGGGACAGCTGACACCGGGGAGCTGTTTTTT. This sequence encodes CASSQEGPGTADTGELFF.

A word on this clone: This sample includes further DNA sequences coding for the same CDR3. This chain links TRBV5-1 with TRBJ2-7; D gene ambiguous. CDR1 and CDR2 from the germline V gene are SGHRS and YFSETQ. This CDR3 is built from 13 residues. V shed 0 bases and J shed 0 bases, with 4 bases lying between them. The CDR3 DNA follows: TGCGCCAGCAGCTTGGACCACTCCTACGAGCAGTACTTC. Its protein product is CASSLDHSYEQYF.